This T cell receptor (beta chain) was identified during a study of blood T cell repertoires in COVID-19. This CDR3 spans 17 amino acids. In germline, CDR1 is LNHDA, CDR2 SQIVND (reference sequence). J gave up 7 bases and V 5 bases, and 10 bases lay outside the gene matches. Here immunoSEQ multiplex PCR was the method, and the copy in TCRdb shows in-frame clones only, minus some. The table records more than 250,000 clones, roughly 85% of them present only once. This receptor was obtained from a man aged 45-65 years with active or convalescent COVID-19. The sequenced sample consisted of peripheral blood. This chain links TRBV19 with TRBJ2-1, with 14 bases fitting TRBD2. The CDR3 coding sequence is TGTGCCAGTAGTCCCAAGACTAGCGGGAGGGCCGGTAATGAGCAGTTCTTC. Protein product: CASSPKTSGRAGNEQFF.